This entry features one T cell receptor beta chain sequence. Trimming shortened V by 3 bases and J by 2 bases, and 9 bases separated the two germline ends. The CDR3 has 13 amino acids. CDR1 and CDR2 (germline): SQVTM, ANQGSEA. These data belong to a study of blood T cell repertoires in COVID-19. In the study overall: Whether acute or convalescent, the COVID-19 samples came from the United States, Italy and Spain.

The protocol was immunoSEQ multiplex PCR, while the TCRdb copy is restricted to in-frame clones and leaves out a portion. The sample contains over 85,000 clones, approximately 90% of which appear only once. Sequencing was performed on peripheral blood. The clonotype originates from a woman aged 50 to 60 with acute or convalescent COVID-19. This chain joins TRBV29-1 and TRBJ2-3, with a tentative D call TRBD2 (5 bases). CDR3 region: CSVENGLTDTQYF. CDR3 in DNA: TGCAGCGTTGAGAACGGACTCACAGATACGCAGTATTTT.